These 12 T cell receptor beta chains share one sample of origin, sequenced in a study of PD-1 blockade in classical Hodgkin lymphoma. Exposure to brentuximab vedotin varied, and each patient had relapsed following autologous stem cell transplantation. Assay: immunoSEQ multiplex PCR; the TCRdb copy retains only in-frame clones and omits some. The data hold several thousand clones, with about 82% observed a single time. The source material was peripheral blood mononuclear cells (PBMCs), sampled before the second cycle of nivolumab. These receptors were taken from a human donor with classical Hodgkin lymphoma.

The V and J genes are TRBV4-2 and TRBJ1-4, with 8 bases fitting TRBD1. The CDR3 runs to 14 residues. Germline V CDR1 and CDR2: LGHNA, YNFKEQ. Trimming took 6 bases from V and 4 from J; bases not matched to a gene: 4. CDR3 nucleotides: TGTGCCAGCAGACCAGACAGGGGTAATGAAAAACTGTTTTTT. This codes for CASRPDRGNEKLFF.

This chain uses TRBV28 with TRBJ2-7; a weak D match, TRBD1 (6 bases). CDR1 and CDR2 (germline): MDHEN, SYDVKM. V was trimmed by 6 bases and J by 4 bases, leaving 13 bases between them. This CDR3 is 13 amino acids long. CDR3 region: CASRPDRYYEQYV. In nucleotides, the CDR3 is TGTGCCAGCAGGCCCGACAGGTATTACGAGCAGTACGTC.

J is TRBJ2-5 and V is TRBV15, with a possible D match to TRBD2 (7 bases). Trimming stripped 10 bases from V and 0 bases from J, with 15 bases between. CDR3 length: 14 amino acids. The germline CDR1 and CDR2 sequences are LNHNV and YYDKDF (reference sequence). The CDR3 coding sequence is TGTGCCATCAGGGGAGGGATTAACCAAGAGACCCAGTACTTC. Translating gives CAIRGGINQETQYF. The entire variable domain, with the rest obtained from reference TRBV15 and TRBJ2-5, is as follows: DAMVIQNPRYQVTQFGKPVTLSCSQTLNHNVMYWYQQKSSQAPKLLFHYYDKDFNNEADTPDNFQSRRPNTSFCFLDIRSPGLGDTAMYLCAIRGGINQETQYFGPGTRLLVL.

CDR3 loop: CASSSGAGPHNEQFF. The CDR3 DNA sequence: TGTGCCAGCAGCTCTGGAGCGGGGCCCCACAATGAGCAGTTCTTC. This chain connects TRBV7-2 to TRBJ2-1; 7 nucleotides align to TRBD2. Per the germline V gene, CDR1 is SGHTA and CDR2 is FQGNSA. With 4 bases clipped from V and 5 bases from J, the junction kept 8 bases outside the gene matches. This CDR3 is built from 15 residues.

The chain couples TRBV6-5 to TRBJ2-3; D is possibly TRBD2 (6 bases). The CDR3 consists of 14 residues. Germline CDR1 is MNHEY and CDR2 is SVGAGI. Trimming removed 6 bases from V and 0 bases from J, with 10 bases in between. CDR3 DNA sequence: TGTGCCAGCAGATTAGCGGCTAGCACAGATACGCAGTATTTT. It specifies CASRLAASTDTQYF.

The chain links TRBV5-1 to TRBJ1-6; D perhaps matches TRBD1 (6 bases). Trimming cost V 0 bases and J 5 bases, with 18 bases left between them. CDR3 length: 18 residues. Germline CDR1 and CDR2: SGHRS and YFSETQ. The CDR3 is CASSLVGGPGVNNSPLHF. CDR3 sequence (DNA): TGCGCCAGCAGCTTGGTAGGGGGTCCGGGCGTCAATAATTCACCCCTCCACTTT.

The chain employs TRBV30 and TRBJ2-1; D gene unclear. This CDR3 has 16 residues. Looked up from germline, CDR1 is GTSNPN and CDR2 is SVGIG (reference sequence). V was trimmed by 2 bases and J by 2 bases, leaving 16 bases between them. The CDR3: CAWSSTIYTPYNEQFF. CDR3 in DNA: TGTGCCTGGAGTTCTACGATCTACACCCCCTACAATGAGCAGTTCTTC.

This clone came up a few times. The rearrangement links TRBV15 to TRBJ1-4, with TRBD1 matching over 8 bases. The CDR3 loop spans 15 amino acids. With V trimmed by 5 bases and J by 8 bases, 10 bases remained unmatched. The germline V gene has CDR1 LNHNV and CDR2 YYDKDF (reference sequence). CDR3 nucleotide sequence: TGTGCCACCAGCCCCAGTCGGGACAGGAACGAAAAACTGTTTTTT. Its translation is CATSPSRDRNEKLFF.

This chain uses TRBV7-2 with TRBJ1-2, with D unresolved. Germline CDR1 and CDR2: SGHTA and FQGNSA. V was pared by 6 bases and J by 4 bases, with 9 bases between. The CDR3 has 12 residues. The CDR3, as DNA: TGTGCCAGCAGTTTACAACTCTATGGCTACACCTTC. It specifies CASSLQLYGYTF.

This CDR3 is CASSEQGSLGEQYV. The DNA for the CDR3 is TGCGCCAGCAGTGAACAGGGTTCTCTTGGCGAGCAGTACGTC. The chain has TRBV10-2 and TRBJ2-7, with TRBD1 as a possible D gene (6 bases). Deletions cut 3 bases from V and 6 bases from J, with 15 bases between. Per the germline V gene, CDR1 is WSHSY and CDR2 is SAAADI. The CDR3 consists of 14 residues.

In regard to this clone: The sample contains more than one DNA sequence encoding this CDR3. CDR3 nucleotides: TGTGCCAGCAGCCGTCATGGGGACTATAATTCACCCCTCCACTTT. Amino acids: CASSRHGDYNSPLHF. The chain joins TRBV5-8 to TRBJ1-6; D unclear. CDR1 and CDR2 (germline): SGHTS, YDEGEE. V gave up 4 bases and J gave up 3 bases, with 11 bases separating them. The CDR3 is 15 residues long.

The chain combines TRBV18 with TRBJ1-6; D is uncertain. Looked up from germline, CDR1 is KGHSH and CDR2 is LQKENI. This CDR3 is built from 13 residues. The V gene lost 3 bases and the J gene lost 1 base, with 1 base spanning the gap. DNA of the CDR3: TGTGCCAGCTCACCGTCCTATAATTCACCCCTCCACTTT. Translation gives CASSPSYNSPLHF.